This T cell receptor beta chain emerged from a study of CD8 T cells in Susac syndrome. TEMRA cells were FACS-enriched, with CD8+ and CD4+ T cells isolated negatively. Germline CDR1 and CDR2: MNHEY and SMNVEV (reference sequence). The CDR3 sequence is 15 residues long. J was trimmed by 3 bases and V by 8 bases; bases with no gene match: 7. This clonotype was recorded only once. Random hexamers were used to reverse transcribe an amount of about 0.45 to 1 ug RNA. From the immunoSEQ multiplex PCR reads, TCRdb called clonotypes with MiXCR, one entry per CDR3 protein. The table shows fewer than 90,000 distinct CDR3 sequences, with 85% to 95% occurring only once.

The source material was CD8+ T cells from PBMCs. This chain joins TRBV27 and TRBJ2-1, with 10 bases matching TRBD2. The clonotype comes from a human donor with Susac syndrome. The CDR3 sequence: CASAIGLADYNEQFF. CDR3 DNA: TGTGCCAGCGCCATCGGACTAGCGGACTACAATGAGCAGTTCTTC.